These T cell receptor beta chains were read from a single sample in a study of cytomegalovirus exposure and HLA in healthy donors. This table comes from immunoSEQ multiplex PCR, and its TCRdb copy is limited to in-frame clones, with some not included. The top ten hold around 15% of the sample, which has 84,000 or so clones, around 79% seen once. Material: PBMCs. These receptor sequences come from a human donor in good health. Each CDR3 is given with its conserved first and last residue. D genes are given only for firm matches. Clone size is not always given. Where it is, it says once, few, many or a class for expanded clones.

.,TRBV5-4,.,TRBJ1-1,TGTGCCAGCAGCGCTACAGTGGACACTGAAGCTTTCTTT,CASSATVDTEAFF
.,TRBV5-1,once,TRBJ2-1,TGCGCCAGCAGCGTAGGGGGGGCCGTCTACAATGAGCAGTTCTTC,CASSVGGAVYNEQFF
.,TRBV5-4,.,TRBJ2-1,TGTGCCAGCAGCTTGGGCGGGGTAAGCTCCTACAATGAGCAGTTCTTC,CASSLGGVSSYNEQFF
.,TRBV18,.,TRBJ1-2,TGTGCCAGCTCACCAGCCACAGACCGTGGCTACACCTTC,CASSPATDRGYTF
TRBD1,TRBV18,.,TRBJ1-4,TGTGCCAGCTCCAGGGACAGGGAGAATGAAAAACTGTTTTTT,CASSRDRENEKLFF
.,TRBV2,.,TRBJ2-7,TGTGCCAGCAGCGAGGGACAAAGTTACGAGCAGTACTTC,CASSEGQSYEQYF
TRBD2,TRBV27,once,TRBJ2-3,TGTGCCAGCACCCGCGGGGGGGCTTCAGATACGCAGTATTTT,CASTRGGASDTQYF
.,TRBV27,once,TRBJ1-1,TGTGCCAGCAGCTACCTACAGGGACCTAACACTGAAGCTTTCTTT,CASSYLQGPNTEAFF
TRBD1,TRBV19,.,TRBJ1-2,TGTGCCAGTATTCAAGGGGGCGCGGGGTATGGCTACACCTTC,CASIQGGAGYGYTF
TRBD1,TRBV6-6,.,TRBJ1-1,TGTGCCAGCAGGACAGGGGGCGGAGGGGCTTTCTTT,CASRTGGGGAFF
.,TRBV9,few,TRBJ1-1,TGTGCCAGCAGCCCGACAAATATGAACACTGAAGCTTTCTTT,CASSPTNMNTEAFF
TRBD1,TRBV5-1,.,TRBJ2-5,TGCGCCAGCAGCTTAGGGGACAGGCCGACCTGGCAAGAGACCCAGTACTTC,CASSLGDRPTWQETQYF
.,TRBV14,many,TRBJ2-1,TGTGCCACGCAGGGTCAGCCCTACAATGAGCAGTTCTTC,CATQGQPYNEQFF
TRBD2,TRBV4-1,.,TRBJ2-1,TGCGCCAGCAGCCAACCTAGCGGGCGTAGCTCCTACAATGAGCAGTTCTTC,CASSQPSGRSSYNEQFF
.,TRBV15,once,TRBJ1-2,TGTGCCACCAGCAGAGATTCCGGTGGCTACACCTTC,CATSRDSGGYTF
.,TRBV7-8,.,TRBJ1-6,TGTGCCAGCAGTACCGGGTTCGGTTCACCCCTCCACTTT,CASSTGFGSPLHF
.,TRBV6-1,.,TRBJ2-5,TGTGCCAGCAGTGGTAGAGGTTCAGAAGAGACCCAGTACTTC,CASSGRGSEETQYF
.,TRBV6-5,.,TRBJ1-4,TGTGCCAGCAGTTACGTGGGCCCGAATGAAAAACTGTTTTTT,CASSYVGPNEKLFF
.,TRBV6-6,.,TRBJ2-7,TGTTTTTGCAAGCAGAAGGCGGCATACGAGCAGTACTTC,CFCKQKAAYEQYF
.,TRBV19,.,TRBJ2-1,TGTGCCAGTAGTATCGGGACTTCCAATGAGCAGTTCTTC,CASSIGTSNEQFF
.,TRBV5-5,.,TRBJ2-2,TGTGCCAGCAGCTTCTCTACCAGGGAGGGGGCCGGGGAGCTGTTTTTT,CASSFSTREGAGELFF
TRBD2,TRBV5-8,.,TRBJ2-3,TGTGCCAGCAGCCCAGCGGGGGTTAGAGATACGCAGTATTTT,CASSPAGVRDTQYF
TRBD1,TRBV25-1,.,TRBJ1-5,TGTGCCAGCAGTGGGGGACAGTATGACAATCAGCCCCAGCATTTT,CASSGGQYDNQPQHF
.,TRBV30,.,TRBJ1-2,TGTGCCTGGAGTGTAATCGGGGACTATGGCTACACCTTC,CAWSVIGDYGYTF
.,TRBV5-5,.,TRBJ2-3,TGTGCCAGCAGCTTGGGGAGGACGGGCCTAACAGATACGCAGTATTTT,CASSLGRTGLTDTQYF
TRBD1,TRBV6-1,few,TRBJ1-1,TGTGCCAGCAGTGAACGGACAGGGAGTCTCACTGAAGCTTTCTTT,CASSERTGSLTEAFF
TRBD1,TRBV7-2,.,TRBJ2-7,TGTGCCAGCAGACTAGGCCCGACAGGGGAAGAGCAGTGCTTC,CASRLGPTGEEQCF
.,TRBV27,.,TRBJ2-7,TGTGCCAGCAGTTTAGGGGGACTCTACGAGCAGTACTTC,CASSLGGLYEQYF
TRBD1,TRBV5-6,.,TRBJ2-1,TGTGCCAGCAGCTACATCGACAGGGGGTTTTACAATGAGCAGTTCTTC,CASSYIDRGFYNEQFF
.,TRBV6-4,.,TRBJ1-6,TGTGCCAGCAGTGACCCAAAGAGAATGGGGCCAGGGGTCGATTCACCCCTCCACTTT,CASSDPKRMGPGVDSPLHF
TRBD2,TRBV18,.,TRBJ2-1,TGTGCCAGCTCACCACGACTAGCGGGGCTATATGAGCAGTTCTTC,CASSPRLAGLYEQFF
TRBD1,TRBV5-5,once,TRBJ1-1,TGTGCCAGCAGCTTGAGGGGTTACAGGGGGCGCTTAAACACTGAAGCTTTCTTT,CASSLRGYRGRLNTEAFF
.,TRBV6-6,.,TRBJ1-3,TGTGCCAGCAGTTTGAACAGGGTGGAAGCTGGAAACACCATATATTTT,CASSLNRVEAGNTIYF
.,TRBV6-5,.,TRBJ2-5,TGTGCCAGCAGTCTCTCTAACCAAGAGACCCAGTACTTC,CASSLSNQETQYF
.,TRBV13,.,TRBJ2-3,TGTGCCAGCAGCTCCCTTGCGGGAAGCACAGATACGCAGTATTTT,CASSSLAGSTDTQYF
.,TRBV7-6,.,TRBJ1-1,TGTGCCAGCAGCTTAGAAGCCAGGGAAGGCACTGAAGCTTTCTTT,CASSLEAREGTEAFF
.,TRBV4-3,few,TRBJ1-6,TGCGCCAGCAGCCACTCTGAGGGGGATTCACCCCTCCACTTT,CASSHSEGDSPLHF
.,TRBV19,.,TRBJ2-1,TGTGCCAGTAGTATGGCAGGGGAGCCCTACAATGAACAGTTCTTC,CASSMAGEPYNEQFF
TRBD1,TRBV30,.,TRBJ2-5,TGTGCCTGGGGACCCCGACAGGGAAGAGAAGAGACCCAGTACTTC,CAWGPRQGREETQYF
TRBD2,TRBV29-1,.,TRBJ2-3,TGCAGCGTTGACTTGGCGGGGGGTGGGGATACGCAGTATTTT,CSVDLAGGGDTQYF
TRBD1,TRBV6-6,few,TRBJ2-5,TGTGCCAGCAGTGCCGAGACAGGGGACGAGACCCAGTACTTC,CASSAETGDETQYF
.,TRBV6-5,.,TRBJ2-3,TGTGCCAGCAGTTCACAAGGGGGCACAGATACGCAGTATTTT,CASSSQGGTDTQYF
.,TRBV15,.,TRBJ2-2,TGTGCCACCAGCAGAGTTGGGGGCCCGACGACCGGGGAGCTGTTTTTT,CATSRVGGPTTGELFF
.,TRBV29-1,.,TRBJ1-2,TGCAGCGTTGAACTCTCAGTCGGCAGGGTTGGCGGCTACACCTTC,CSVELSVGRVGGYTF
TRBD2,TRBV6-6,few,TRBJ2-3,TGTGCCAGCAGTTACTCGATGCGGGGGGTCGCAGATACGCAGTATTTT,CASSYSMRGVADTQYF
.,TRBV5-1,.,TRBJ1-2,TGCGCCAGCAGCTTGGTAACACAGGGAAGTCATGGCTACACCTTC,CASSLVTQGSHGYTF
TRBD1,TRBV6-5,.,TRBJ1-1,TGTGCCAGGGACAGGGGAATGAACACTGAAGCTTTCTTT,CARDRGMNTEAFF